This entry lists 9 T cell receptor beta chains sequenced from one sample in a study of early T cells in non-severe SARS-CoV-2 infection. TCRdb re-derived calls from the 5' RACE reads in MiXCR, one entry per CDR3 protein. The sample holds roughly 120,000 distinct CDR3 sequences, 15% seen once. The sample was whole blood. These receptors were obtained from an adult who was a healthcare worker with PCR-confirmed SARS-CoV-2 infection or an uninfected control (not recorded which).

This clonotype was seen many times. The rearrangement joins TRBV6-5 to TRBJ2-6; D unresolved. This CDR3 is built from 14 residues. The V end was cut by 6 bases, the J end by 0 bases, with 6 bases between. Germline V CDR1 and CDR2: MNHEY, SVGAGI. The CDR3 DNA is TGTGCCAGCAGCTTAGGCTCTGGGGCCAACGTCCTGACTTTC. Translation gives CASSLGSGANVLTF.

A few counts support this clonotype. This chain links TRBV5-4 with TRBJ1-2; 9 nucleotides line up with TRBD1. Germline CDR1 is SGHNT and CDR2 is YYREEE (reference sequence). V was clipped by 4 bases and J by 5 bases; unmatched bases: 21. The CDR3 has 19 amino acids. CDR3 coding DNA: TGTGCCAGCAGCCCCGACCCCGCTACAGGGGGCGCGTCCGTTTATGGCTACACCTTC. This gives the protein CASSPDPATGGASVYGYTF. Full variable domain (rest looked up from reference TRBV5-4 and TRBJ1-2): ETGVTQSPTHLIKTRGQQVTLRCSSQSGHNTVSWYQQALGQGPQFIFQYYREEENGRGNFPPRFSGLQFPNYSSELNVNALELDDSALYLCASSPDPATGGASVYGYTFGSGTRLTVV.

This chain connects TRBV7-9 to TRBJ2-3, with 12 nucleotides matching TRBD2. Germline values: CDR1 SEHNR, CDR2 FQNEAQ (reference sequence). The CDR3 has 17 residues. V lost 2 bases and J lost 4; bases outside the gene matches: 7. For the CDR3, the DNA is TGTGCCAGCAGCTTATCCCTAGCGGGGGGGCCCGCAGATACGCAGTATTTT. The encoded protein is CASSLSLAGGPADTQYF.

The rearrangement links TRBV30 to TRBJ2-5; weak D call: TRBD1 (5 bases). This CDR3 contains 12 residues. Trimming cost V 6 bases and J 0 bases, with 8 bases left between them. Germline lookup yields CDR1 GTSNPN and CDR2 SVGIG (reference sequence). CDR3: CACKGYQETQYF. CDR3 nucleotides: TGTGCCTGCAAGGGGTACCAAGAGACCCAGTACTTC. Filled out from reference TRBV30 and TRBJ2-5, the complete variable domain reads SQTIHQWPATLVQPVGSPLSLECTVEGTSNPNLYWYRQAAGRGLQLLFYSVGIGQISSEVPQNLSASRPQDRQFILSSKKLLLSDSGFYLCACKGYQETQYFGPGTRLLVL.

V is TRBV18 and J is TRBJ2-1; the match to TRBD1 covers 11 bases. Germline-derived CDR1 and CDR2 are KGHSH and LQKENI. The CDR3 has 16 amino acids. Trimming took 1 base from V and 8 from J; bases not matched to a gene: 7. CDR3 sequence reads: CASSPLGQGALDEQFF. Here the CDR3 DNA reads TGTGCCAGCTCACCACTAGGACAGGGGGCCTTGGATGAGCAGTTCTTC.

This clonotype has ten or more counts. This rearrangement joins TRBV7-2 to TRBJ1-1, with D uncertain. This CDR3 comprises 10 residues. In germline, CDR1 is SGHTA, CDR2 FQGNSA. The V end was cut by 5 bases, the J end by 7 bases, with 5 bases between. CDR3 loop: CASSEIEAFF. CDR3 sequence (DNA): TGTGCCAGCAGCGAAATTGAAGCTTTCTTT.

This clonotype was recorded a few times. The chain joins TRBV3-1 to TRBJ2-2; D uncertain. The CDR3 spans 14 residues. CDR1 and CDR2 from the germline V gene are LGHDT and YNNKEL (reference sequence). V was clipped by 2 bases and J by 3 bases, with 7 bases between them. The CDR3 DNA reads TGTGCCAGCAGCCAACAAGGCGACACCGGGGAGCTGTTTTTT. Translation: CASSQQGDTGELFF.

This clonotype came up many times. The chain recombines TRBV18 with TRBJ1-4; D is uncertain. Germline V gene data show CDR1 as KGHSH and CDR2 as LQKENI. The germline V and J ends were trimmed by 3 bases and 3 bases, with 8 bases remaining between them. The CDR3 has 14 amino acids. CDR3 sequence (DNA): TGTGCCAGCTCACCTATGGCGTCTAATGAAAAACTGTTTTTT. Protein: CASSPMASNEKLFF.

The chain uses TRBV5-6 and TRBJ2-3; D might be TRBD1 (6 bases). The CDR3 spans 16 residues. Looked up from germline, CDR1 is SGHDT and CDR2 is YYEEEE. Between the trimmed V and J ends, which lost 0 bases and 3 bases, there was a span of 14 bases. The CDR3 region is CASSLVSGERTDTQYF. The CDR3 nucleotides are TGTGCCAGCAGCTTGGTATCAGGGGAACGGACAGATACGCAGTATTTT.